This TCR beta chain originates from a study of cytomegalovirus exposure and HLA in healthy donors. Study-wide background: Ancestry clustering placed roughly four fifths of over 300 genotyped donors in the Caucasian-associated cluster.

With 60 Vbeta and 13 Jbeta primers, the PCR was carried out. TCRdb's copy holds only in-frame clones and misses some; the assay was immunoSEQ multiplex PCR. The sample lists approximately 110,000 clones; approximately 83% were seen once. The V gene lost 1 base and the J gene lost 5 bases, with 3 bases spanning the gap. The CDR3 extends over 11 amino acids. Germline assignment: CDR1 SGHDT and CDR2 YYEEEE. V and J are TRBV5-6 and TRBJ2-5; D unclear. Source material: PBMCs. The TCR originated in a woman aged 18-29 years in good health and CMV-seronegative. CDR3 coding DNA: TGTGCCAGCAGCTTGCGGGAGACCCAGTACTTC. Translating gives CASSLRETQYF. Together with reference TRBV5-6 and TRBJ2-5, the CDR3 gives the full variable domain: DAGVTQSPTHLIKTRGQQVTLRCSPKSGHDTVSWYQQALGQGPQFIFQYYEEEERQRGNFPDRFSGHQFPNYSSELNVNALLLGDSALYLCASSLRETQYFGPGTRLLVL.